These 20 T cell receptor beta chains were sequenced from one sample in a study of T-cell memory formation after mild COVID-19. TCRdb analysed the 5' RACE reads with MiXCR anew, one entry per CDR3 protein. The data hold nearly 350,000 distinct CDR3 sequences, with 10% to 15% observed a single time. Sequenced input: PBMCs or a T cell subset sorted from them (not recorded which). These receptors all stem from a man aged 18 to 30 who had mild COVID-19 (a few samples of this study predate the infection). Cell type and time point are not known.

This clonotype was detected a few times. V usage is TRBV19 and J usage is TRBJ1-1; D is undetermined. Germline V lookup: CDR1 LNHDA, CDR2 SQIVND (reference sequence). This CDR3 region has 14 residues. V was shortened by 3 bases and J by 4 bases, with 12 bases between the two germline ends. DNA of the CDR3: TGTGCCAGTAGTATCGTGGGCAGAACCACTGAAGCTTTCTTT. Translation gives CASSIVGRTTEAFF. Full variable domain (remainder filled in from reference TRBV19 and TRBJ1-1): DGGITQSPKYLFRKEGQNVTLSCEQNLNHDAMYWYRQDPGQGLRLIYYSQIVNDFQKGDIAEGYSVSREKKESFPLTVTSAQKNPTAFYLCASSIVGRTTEAFFGQGTRLTVV.

The chain is built from TRBV5-4 and TRBJ2-7; maybe TRBD2 (5 bases). CDR3 length: 9 amino acids. Germline lookup yields CDR1 SGHNT and CDR2 YYREEE (reference sequence). Trimming stripped 4 bases from V and 12 bases from J, with 8 bases between. The CDR3 loop is CASSPEGYV. For the CDR3, the DNA is TGTGCCAGCAGCCCCGAGGGGTACGTC.

This clonotype was counted only a few times. The chain uses TRBV29-1 and TRBJ2-1, with a possible D match to TRBD1 (8 bases). V dropped 7 bases and J dropped 4 bases, with 17 bases sitting between them. Germline CDR1 is SQVTM and CDR2 is ANQGSEA. This CDR3 is built from 14 residues. This chain's CDR3 is CSAGGQGAYNEQFF. The DNA for the CDR3 is TGCAGCGCGGGGGGTCAGGGGGCTTACAATGAGCAGTTCTTC.

V usage is TRBV18 and J usage is TRBJ1-1; a possible D gene is TRBD1 (6 bases). Germline loops: CDR1 KGHSH, CDR2 LQKENI. This CDR3 spans 15 amino acids. V lost 2 bases to trimming and J lost 4 bases, with 14 bases between them. CDR3 in DNA: TGTGCCAGCTCACCATCTCTGGAGGGGGGCACTGAAGCTTTCTTT. It is translated as CASSPSLEGGTEAFF.

This clonotype was counted a few times. J is TRBJ2-3 and V is TRBV18; D uncertain. This CDR3 is built from 12 residues. V was shortened by 3 bases and J by 5 bases, with 6 bases between the two germline ends. Germline V gives CDR1 KGHSH, CDR2 LQKENI. DNA of the CDR3: TGTGCCAGCTCACCTTTAAAAGATACGCAGTATTTT. Translating it yields CASSPLKDTQYF.

CDR3 DNA: TGTGCCAGCAGCAAAGTAAAGGGGTGGGTTGAAGCTTTCTTT. This gives the protein CASSKVKGWVEAFF. The gene calls are TRBV21-1 and TRBJ1-1; the listed D gene, TRBD1, was not tested against the DNA. TRBV21-1 is an annotated pseudogene. The CDR3 extends over 14 amino acids.

This clonotype was recorded many times. This sequence joins TRBV5-4 and TRBJ1-3; no reliable D call. The CDR3 has 17 residues. V gave up 0 bases and J gave up 7 bases, with 20 bases separating them. CDR1 and CDR2 (germline): SGHNT, YYREEE (reference sequence). The DNA of the CDR3 is TGTGCCAGCAGCTTGGCCCCTGCGGGAGGTGGAAGGAACACCATATATTTT. This sequence encodes CASSLAPAGGGRNTIYF. Using reference TRBV5-4 and TRBJ1-3 for the parts outside the CDR3, the full variable domain is ETGVTQSPTHLIKTRGQQVTLRCSSQSGHNTVSWYQQALGQGPQFIFQYYREEENGRGNFPPRFSGLQFPNYSSELNVNALELDDSALYLCASSLAPAGGGRNTIYFGEGSWLTVV.

In this sample, this clonotype turned up a few times. The CDR3 region has the DNA TGTGCCAGCTCTACTTCCCCCTCGACAGGGATCGCTGAAGCTTTCTTT. It yields the protein CASSTSPSTGIAEAFF. The V call is TRBV7-6, the J call TRBJ1-1; 7 bases agree with TRBD1. With 8 bases clipped from V and 6 bases from J, the junction kept 18 bases outside the gene matches. The CDR3 consists of 16 residues. Germline CDR1 reads SGHVS; CDR2 reads FNYEAQ. The full variable domain, its missing parts supplied by reference TRBV7-6 and TRBJ1-1, is GAGVSQSPRYKVTKRGQDVALRCDPISGHVSLYWYRQALGQGPEFLTYFNYEAQQDKSGLPNDRFSAERPEGSISTLTIQRTEQRDSAMYRCASSTSPSTGIAEAFFGQGTRLTVV.

This chain uses TRBV4-3 with TRBJ1-5, with D unresolved. CDR1 and CDR2 from the germline V gene are LGHNA and YSLEER. V lost 1 base to trimming and J lost 3 bases, with 13 bases between them. The CDR3 is 16 amino acids. In DNA, the CDR3 is TGCGCCAGCAGCCAAGCCGTTGGCAGCTACAATCAGCCCCAGCATTTT. It encodes CASSQAVGSYNQPQHF.

In DNA, the CDR3 is TGCGCCAGCACAAGCGCAGGCAACTATGGCTACACCTTC. As protein: CASTSAGNYGYTF. J is TRBJ1-2 and V is TRBV5-1; D uncertain. Looked up from germline, CDR1 is SGHRS and CDR2 is YFSETQ. Between the trimmed V and J ends, which lost 6 bases and 2 bases, there was a span of 11 bases. The CDR3 loop spans 13 amino acids.

In its sample, this clonotype was seen a few times. This sequence joins TRBV7-9 and TRBJ2-2; D not resolved. The ends were cut back, 2 bases at V and 2 bases at J, with 12 bases in the middle. CDR3 length equals 16 residues. Germline V gene data show CDR1 as SEHNR and CDR2 as FQNEAQ (reference sequence). CDR3 nucleotide sequence: TGTGCCAGCAGCTTATTGTCCCAGCGAAACACCGGGGAGCTGTTTTTT. Its protein is CASSLLSQRNTGELFF.

This clonotype was observed a few times. V usage is TRBV2 and J usage is TRBJ1-2; D is uncertain. The germline gives CDR1 SNHLY, CDR2 FYNNEI. V was shortened by 9 bases and J by 5 bases, with 31 bases between the two germline ends. The CDR3 spans 18 residues. The CDR3 nucleotides are TGTGCCAGAGAGGTCGCTTTCCTGCCCCCCGTCCAACAATATGGCTACACCTTC. It codes for CAREVAFLPPVQQYGYTF.

This clonotype was seen only a few times. The chain has TRBV6-5 and TRBJ2-1; possible D gene TRBD2, 6 bases. Trimming left V 6 bases short and J 3 bases short, with 9 bases between. The CDR3 loop spans 13 amino acids. Germline assignment: CDR1 MNHEY and CDR2 SVGAGI. The CDR3 loop is CASRGSGYNEQFF. CDR3 bases: TGTGCCAGCAGGGGTAGCGGCTACAATGAGCAGTTCTTC.

The chain has TRBV6-1 and TRBJ2-2; a weak D match, TRBD1 (7 bases). V was cut by 3 bases and J by 2 bases, with 16 bases left in between. Germline values: CDR1 MNHNS, CDR2 SASEGT. This CDR3 contains 17 residues. The CDR3 here is CASSDGGGYFNTGELFF. CDR3 sequence (DNA): TGTGCCAGCAGTGACGGAGGGGGCTACTTTAACACCGGGGAGCTGTTTTTT.

This clonotype was seen ten or more times. The chain combines TRBV9 with TRBJ2-7, with D perhaps matching TRBD2 (6 bases). Trimming cost V 1 base and J 6 bases, with 20 bases left between them. Per the germline V gene, CDR1 is SGDLS and CDR2 is YYNGEE. The CDR3 is made up of 16 amino acids. The CDR3 loop reads CASSVIGKVLGGEQYV. CDR3 DNA sequence: TGTGCCAGCAGCGTAATTGGTAAAGTTCTGGGAGGCGAGCAGTACGTC.

This clonotype was found a few times. The chain is built from TRBV10-3 and TRBJ1-5; possible D gene TRBD1, 5 bases. The CDR3 extends over 14 amino acids. The germline V gene encodes CDR1 ENHRY and CDR2 SYGVKD. Trimming left V 0 bases short and J 4 bases short, with 7 bases between. CDR3 sequence (DNA): TGTGCCATCAGTGAGTCGACAGAAAATCAGCCCCAGCATTTT. This translates into CAISESTENQPQHF.

This clonotype appeared a few times. V gene TRBV5-5 combines with J gene TRBJ2-2, with TRBD1 identical over 7 bases. The germline V gene has CDR1 SGHKS and CDR2 YYEKEE (reference sequence). This CDR3 region has 15 residues. Trimming cost V 4 bases and J 2 bases; bases outside gene matches: 5. CDR3 in DNA: TGTGCCAGCAGCACAGGACAGGCTAACACCGGGGAGCTGTTTTTT. Translating it yields CASSTGQANTGELFF.

V gene TRBV9 combines with J gene TRBJ1-3; unclear D gene. The CDR3 sequence is 13 residues long. The V end lost 2 bases, the J end lost 4 bases, and 7 bases lay between the germline ends. Looked up from germline, CDR1 is SGDLS and CDR2 is YYNGEE. CDR3 residues: CASSVFQGNTIYF. The CDR3 coding sequence is TGTGCCAGCAGCGTTTTCCAGGGAAACACCATATATTTT.

The table lists this clonotype with a few counts. The chain links TRBV5-6 to TRBJ1-2; perhaps TRBD1 as D (6 bases). V lost 4 bases and J 5 bases, leaving 15 bases between the germline ends. The CDR3 loop spans 14 amino acids. The V gene's germline CDR1 is SGHDT and CDR2 YYEEEE. The CDR3 DNA reads as TGTGCCAGCAGCCCCTCCGGGACAAGTTATGGCTACACCTTC. Its translation: CASSPSGTSYGYTF.

This clonotype was found a few times. The V and J genes are TRBV4-1 and TRBJ1-1; 9 bases align to TRBD1. CDR1 and CDR2 (germline): MGHRA, YSYEKL. This CDR3 comprises 15 residues. Losses at the gene ends were 3 bases for V and 3 bases for J; bases not matched to a gene: 5. The CDR3 loop reads CASSHQRQGDTEAFF. The CDR3 nucleotides read TGCGCCAGCAGCCACCAAAGACAGGGGGACACTGAAGCTTTCTTT.